Below, 10 T cell receptor beta chains from the same sample are listed, as sequenced in a study of blood T cells in healthy people across ages. Primers used in a second PCR of roughly 7 to 12 cycles were a sample-barcoded 5' primer and a J-beta primer mix. TCRdb redid the calling of the 5' RACE reads with MiXCR, one entry per CDR3 protein. Of 550,000 to 750,000 distinct CDR3 sequences listed, under 25% are singletons. The sample was blood. The receptors were sampled from a man between 70 and 80 years old in good health.

In regard to this clonotype: As the CDR3 is not closed by the conserved phenylalanine or tryptophan, this likely results from a read error. The chain uses TRBV10-3 and TRBJ2-1; possible D gene TRBD2, 6 bases. V shed 9 bases and J shed 7 bases, with 10 bases lying between them. CDR1 ENHRY and CDR2 SYGVKD come from the germline V gene. This CDR3 is 11 amino acids long. The CDR3 DNA sequence: TGTGCCATGGGACTCACTAATGAGCAGTTCTTG. Its protein is CAMGLTNEQFL.

The table lists this clonotype with a few counts. This chain links TRBV7-9 with TRBJ2-7, with a tentative D call TRBD1 (5 bases). CDR3 length: 13 residues. Germline loops: CDR1 SEHNR, CDR2 FQNEAQ (reference sequence). The ends were cut back, 1 base at V and 6 bases at J, with 10 bases in the middle. CDR3 in amino acids: CASSLVSDSEQYF. The CDR3 DNA reads TGTGCCAGCAGCTTAGTCTCCGACAGCGAGCAGTACTTC. The complete variable domain, with remaining parts taken from reference TRBV7-9 and TRBJ2-7, reads DTGVSQNPRHKITKRGQNVTFRCDPISEHNRLYWYRQTLGQGPEFLTYFQNEAQLEKSRLLSDRFSAERPKGSFSTLEIQRTEQGDSAMYLCASSLVSDSEQYFGPGTRLTVT.

This sequence joins TRBV12-3 or TRBV12-4 and TRBJ2-7, with D possibly called TRBD1 or TRBD2 (5 bases each). The germline V and J ends were trimmed by 6 bases and 1 base, with 16 bases remaining between them. The CDR3 is made up of 15 amino acids. Written as DNA, the CDR3 is TGTGCCAGCAGCGCACCGGGACGCCTGTCCTACGAGCAGTACTTC. Residues: CASSAPGRLSYEQYF.

This sequence joins TRBV6-2 or TRBV6-3 and TRBJ1-4, with D maybe TRBD1 (5 bases). The CDR3 runs to 15 residues. Germline V gene data show CDR1 as MNHEY and CDR2 as SVGEGT. With 5 bases removed from V and 8 bases from J, the gap between germline ends came to 18 bases. The CDR3 here is CASSHPPGGGEKLFF. DNA of the CDR3: TGTGCCAGCAGTCATCCCCCCGGGGGAGGGGAAAAACTGTTTTTT.

This clonotype was detected a few times. This chain links TRBV2 with TRBJ2-1; 14 nucleotides match TRBD2. V was pared by 6 bases and J by 1 base, with 11 bases of the junction left unmatched. Germline lookup yields CDR1 SNHLY and CDR2 FYNNEI. This CDR3 has 19 amino acids. The CDR3 is CASSPLGTSGSESYNEQFF. In nucleotides, the CDR3 is TGTGCCAGCAGCCCCCTCGGGACTAGCGGGAGTGAGTCCTACAATGAGCAGTTCTTC.

This clonotype has only a few counts. This chain links TRBV7-2 with TRBJ2-5, with unresolved D. The DNA end lines up better with TRBJ2-1; the J call may be wrong. There are 15 residues in the CDR3. Germline CDR1 and CDR2: SGHTA and FQGNSA. The CDR3 spells CASSLAQSSYNEQFF. Written as DNA, the CDR3 is TGTGCCAGCAGCTTAGCCCAAAGCTCCTACAATGAGCAGTTCTTC.

The rearrangement joins TRBV4-1 to TRBJ2-5; D ambiguous. The J call may be wrong; the DNA end is better matched by TRBJ2-7. CDR3 length: 15 amino acids. CDR1 MGHRA and CDR2 YSYEKL come from the germline V gene. In nucleotides, the CDR3 is TGCGCCAGCAGCCAAGTCAATTTTGGGTCCTACGAGCAGTACTTC. Protein product: CASSQVNFGSYEQYF.

The chain employs TRBV25-1 and TRBJ2-7, with D possibly being TRBD1 (5 bases). The CDR3 is 12 residues long. Germline assignment: CDR1 MGHDK and CDR2 SYGVNS. The V end was cut by 2 bases, the J end by 8 bases, with 10 bases between. The chain's CDR3 is CASSEDLGQQYF. The CDR3 DNA follows: TGTGCCAGCAGTGAAGATCTGGGGCAGCAGTACTTC.

The chain uses TRBV7-9 and TRBJ2-3; 8 bases agree with TRBD2. Germline assignment: CDR1 SEHNR and CDR2 FQNEAQ (reference sequence). V gave up 4 bases and J gave up 4 bases; unmatched junction bases: 7. The CDR3 has 15 residues. CDR3 loop: CASSSLAGLADTQYF. In nucleotides, the CDR3 is TGTGCCAGCAGCTCATTAGCGGGACTTGCAGATACGCAGTATTTT.

This clonotype has only a few counts. Here the CDR3 reads CASSQGRDNYGYTF. CDR3 sequence (DNA): TGTGCCAGCAGCCAGGGACGGGATAACTATGGCTACACCTTC. This sequence joins TRBV7-9 and TRBJ1-2, with D perhaps matching TRBD1 (5 bases). Trimming removed 5 bases at V and 1 base at J, with 11 bases between. In germline, CDR1 is SEHNR, CDR2 FQNEAQ (reference sequence). There are 14 residues in the CDR3.